This T cell receptor beta chain is from a study of vaccination and CD4 T cells after COVID-19 (dated by TCRdb to the early 2020s). About the full investigation: SARS-CoV-2 positivity had been established in the convalescent patients by nasal swab PCR, and mild disease was recorded in several of these patients and severe disease in one. The convalescent cohort comprised six males and four females, including two Hispanic individuals, seven Caucasians, two Asians and one multiracial person. Participants got two doses of the Pfizer-BioNTech BNT162b2 vaccine (n=8) or two doses of the Moderna mRNA-1273 vaccine (n=2). Post-COVID blood samples from convalescent patients were collected a median of around 100 days after diagnosis, with a range of 35 to 161 days. Post-vaccine blood samples were taken a median of approximately 76 days after the second vaccine dose, with a range of roughly 14 to 250 days. Culture stimuli were overlapping spike peptide pools from SARS-CoV-2 and from the common cold coronaviruses HCoV-NL63, HCoV-OC43 and HCoV-229E. In control cultures, a CEFX viral epitope pool was used as positive control, an HIV-1 Nef peptide pool was used as negative control, or no peptide was added. In 10 COVID-19 convalescent patients and a few infection-naive healthy vaccine recipients, researchers compared the spike-specific CD4+ TCR repertoire from before mRNA vaccination with the repertoire from after. General conclusions and limits of the study: Of the vaccine-specific clones in convalescent patients, 304 of 307, or nearly all, reacted only to SARS-CoV-2 spike and did not cross-react with common cold coronaviruses. Only a relatively small number of convalescent patients were included in the study, and early timepoints following natural infection were not analyzed. Although the median number of SARS-CoV-2-reactive clonotypes went up from fewer than 25 after infection to about 38 after vaccination, the increase was not significant. Among the post-vaccine SARS-CoV-2-reactive clones in convalescent patients, a median about 87% showed up only after vaccination, which suggests vaccine-specific priming.

This clonotype has a handful of counts. It lacks a known antigen. Nothing much larger sits one base from this clone, and base qualities are not available. Taken with the paper, the label for treatment or condition translates to: approximately nine-day PBMC culture with coronavirus spike peptide pools or control peptides (ViraFEST assay). The ViraFEST assay was used in the study, in which antigen-specific T cells were expanded with peptide pools and expanded clonotypes were subsequently identified by TCR sequencing. The convalescent patients' positive SARS-CoV-2 PCR tests were from March to December 2020, which was before the Alpha, Beta and Delta variants emerged in the United States. Each well held 2 million or so PBMCs cultured in IMDM containing around 5.1% human AB serum and approximately 9.8 IU/ml IL-2, with around 9.7 ug/ml peptide pools added. On days 3 and 7, half of the culture medium was replaced with fresh IL-2-containing medium. After 10 days of culture, CD4+ T cells were isolated by negative selection using the EasySep CD4+ T cell isolation kit. Ficoll-Paque Plus gradient centrifugation was used to isolate PBMCs from whole blood, and the isolated PBMCs were then either used fresh or cryopreserved at -140C. Triplicate wells were generally used for each culture condition.

The protocol used for the library was PCR. DNA from cultured CD4+ T cells was subjected to TCR sequencing with the Oncomine TCR Beta short-read assay at the Johns Hopkins FTIC core. Genomic DNA was extracted from the cultured CD4+ T cells with the QIAamp micro DNA kit. Oncomine TCR Beta libraries from cultured CD4+ T cells were pooled using unique dual indexes and sequenced on an Illumina iSeq 100. In the authors' own workflow: Non-productive sequences were removed, and CDR3s that did not start with C, did not end with F or W, or were shorter than 7 amino acids were discarded. The MANAFEST web application was used to identify antigen-specific clonotypes by comparing peptide-stimulated wells against reference wells and other culture wells. For a clone to be called positive, the clone needed an FDR below 0.05, an odds ratio above 5, and a productive frequency above 0.1% in at least two of three replicate wells. A clonotype counted as cross-reactive if it showed significant expansion both in the SARS-CoV-2 spike wells and in at least one common cold coronavirus spike condition. Levenshtein distances (stringdist) and unrooted phylogenetic trees (ape) in R version 3.6.1 were used to assess CDR3 homology. TCRdb applied fastp at Q25 and MiXCR to the public reads, then kept only in-frame beta chains. Rows are combined by CDR3 protein, so each entry shows the most common genes and DNA. What appears here as the V and J calls and clone size reflects TCRdb's work, not the paper's. The sample table lists 13,000 to 15,000 distinct CDR3 sequences, 30% of them with a count of one. Of the sample, about a sixth falls within the top ten clones.

The CDR3 runs 15 residues from the cysteine to the phenylalanine. This entry keeps only the CDR3 DNA: 45 bases, framed from base 1. Trimming removed 7 bases from V and 5 bases from J; the gene matches leave 8 bases unexplained. Taken from the germline V gene (reference sequence), the CDR1 and CDR2 loops are DFQATT and SNEGSKA. Recombination linked TRBV20-1 to TRBJ2-7; 16 of the junction bases match TRBD2. Sequenced sample: cultured CD4+ T cells from blood. The sequence was obtained from a human donor with COVID-19. The CDR3 reads CSGGTSGGAGDEQYF. The DNA is as follows: TGCAGTGGAGGGACTAGCGGGGGGGCAGGCGACGAGCAGTACTTC.